The clone carrying this TCR beta chain was recorded many times. Its matching antigen is unknown. TCRdb used MiXCR to reprocess the 5' RACE reads, holding one entry per CDR3 protein. The repertoire holds 80,000 to 95,000 distinct CDR3 sequences, 7% to 9% seen once, with 6.9% in the top ten. The time point here: sample taken at primary tumor resection. The study sequenced unsorted whole RNA from tumor, nontumor lung or frozen PBMC. Around 68 TRACERx patients with early, untreated non-small cell lung cancer donated samples. This sample is part of a study of spatial heterogeneity in lung cancer. Study-wide results and caveats: Detection of ubiquitous tumor TCRs in blood was higher at resection than follow-up.

The CDR3 is 14 amino acids. Germline assignment: CDR1 SGHRS and CDR2 YFSETQ. The V segment lost 6 bases and the J segment 4 bases; nucleotides outside the gene matches: 9. The chain links TRBV5-1 to TRBJ2-7; 8 nucleotides agree with TRBD1. The source is a male donor with early-stage non-small cell lung cancer. The material was PBMCs, obtained at surgery. The CDR3: CASTRDRGIYEQYF. As DNA, the CDR3 is TGCGCCAGCACCCGTGACAGGGGAATTTACGAGCAGTACTTC.